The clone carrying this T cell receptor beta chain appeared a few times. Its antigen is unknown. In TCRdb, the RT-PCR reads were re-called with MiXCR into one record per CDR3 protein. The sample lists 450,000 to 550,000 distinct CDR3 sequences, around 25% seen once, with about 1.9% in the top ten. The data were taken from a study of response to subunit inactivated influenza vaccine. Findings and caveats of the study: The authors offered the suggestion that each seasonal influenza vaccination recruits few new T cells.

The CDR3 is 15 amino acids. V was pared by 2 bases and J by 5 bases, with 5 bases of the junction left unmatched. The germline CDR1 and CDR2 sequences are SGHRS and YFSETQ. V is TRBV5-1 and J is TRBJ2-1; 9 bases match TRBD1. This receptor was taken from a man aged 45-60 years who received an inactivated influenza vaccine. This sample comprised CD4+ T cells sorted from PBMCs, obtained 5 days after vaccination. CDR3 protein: CASSFRGQGNNEQFF. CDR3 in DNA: TGCGCCAGCAGCTTTAGAGGACAGGGGAACAATGAGCAGTTCTTC.